The rows below give T cell receptor beta chains drawn from one sample of a study of T cell responses to AZD1222 COVID-19 vaccine. Clones were read by immunoSEQ multiplex PCR, and TCRdb kept only the in-frame ones, dropping some. The table has over 100,000 clones, about 90% seen once. The specimen was peripheral blood, collected on day 0 of AZD1222 vaccination. These receptors all stem from an adult in good health. The CDR3 runs from the conserved cysteine through the conserved F or W.

CDR3: CASSEAAGGNQPQHF
J: TRBJ1-5
V: TRBV6-1

CDR3: CASKTGGSYTEAFF
J: TRBJ1-1
V: TRBV6-5

CDR3: CASSIGGQPQHF
J: TRBJ1-5
V: TRBV19

CDR3: CASSSTPDLLGEQYF
J: TRBJ2-7
V: TRBV11-2

CDR3: CASSSLAGVVNEQFF
J: TRBJ2-1
V: TRBV3-1/TRBV3-2

CDR3: CASGNGRALNTEAFF
J: TRBJ1-1
V: TRBV10-2

CDR3: CASSESSRGGDYNEQFF
J: TRBJ2-1
V: TRBV10-1

CDR3: CASSLTPVGAFF
J: TRBJ1-1
V: TRBV6-5

CDR3: CASSPVGNTIYF
J: TRBJ1-3
V: TRBV2

CDR3: CASSPTPGATNEKLFF
J: TRBJ1-4
V: TRBV9

CDR3: CASSPSGLNEKLFF
J: TRBJ1-4
V: TRBV7-2

CDR3: CASSGTGGNQPQHF
J: TRBJ1-5
V: TRBV2

CDR3: CASSQNRILANEKLFF
J: TRBJ1-4
V: TRBV4-1

CDR3: CASSVTRQGETQYF
J: TRBJ2-5
V: TRBV5-1

CDR3: CASSEGQGSEGYTF
J: TRBJ1-2
V: TRBV18

CDR3: CAWSRDSYYEQYF
J: TRBJ2-7
V: TRBV30